Following are 9 T cell receptor beta chains from one sample sequenced in a study of T cell responses to AZD1222 COVID-19 vaccine. Profiling relied on immunoSEQ multiplex PCR, and the TCRdb table lists in-frame clones only, not all of them. Here the sample spans about 84,000 clones, around 88% being singletons. Here the sequenced sample was peripheral blood, taken 28 days after the second AZD1222 dose. Every receptor here comes from an adult who received the AZD1222 COVID-19 vaccine.

This rearrangement joins TRBV6-6 to TRBJ1-2, with D hard to call. The CDR3 is 12 residues long. The V gene lost 9 bases and the J gene lost 5 bases, with 13 bases spanning the gap. Germline CDR1 and CDR2: MNHNY and SVGAGI (reference sequence). CDR3 sequence: CASFDGVYGYTF. The CDR3 DNA sequence: TGTGCCAGTTTCGACGGAGTATATGGCTACACCTTC.

CDR3: CASSTRQLLNYGYTF. CDR3 sequence (DNA): TGTGCCAGCAGCACACGACAGCTTCTTAACTATGGCTACACCTTC. V usage is TRBV11-2 and J usage is TRBJ1-2, with D perhaps matching TRBD1 (5 bases). V lost 5 bases and J lost 1, with 14 bases in between. The CDR3 sequence is 15 residues long. Germline CDR1 and CDR2: SGHAT and FQNNGV.

The CDR3 sequence: CASTLSGGNTGELFF. The DNA of the CDR3 is TGCGCCAGCACCCTTAGCGGGGGTAACACCGGGGAGCTGTTTTTT. The gene calls are TRBV5-1 and TRBJ2-2; TRBD2 matches at 9 bases. The germline V gene encodes CDR1 SGHRS and CDR2 YFSETQ. V gave up 6 bases and J gave up 2 bases; unmatched junction bases: 5. CDR3 size: 15 residues.

Relative to its sample, this clone is medium-sized (0.01 to 0.1%). This chain joins TRBV7-9 and TRBJ1-3; a possible D gene is TRBD1 (6 bases). CDR1 is SEHNR and CDR2 is FQNEAQ in the germline V gene (reference sequence). The length of the CDR3 is 14 residues. The V end lost 8 bases, the J end lost 0 bases, and 11 bases lay between the germline ends. CDR3 region: CASGHRDSGNTIYF. DNA for the CDR3: TGTGCCAGCGGCCACAGGGACTCTGGAAACACCATATATTTT. The complete variable domain, with remaining parts taken from reference TRBV7-9 and TRBJ1-3, reads DTGVSQNPRHKITKRGQNVTFRCDPISEHNRLYWYRQTLGQGPEFLTYFQNEAQLEKSRLLSDRFSAERPKGSFSTLEIQRTEQGDSAMYLCASGHRDSGNTIYFGEGSWLTVV.

This chain connects TRBV19 to TRBJ1-3, with a tentative D call TRBD1 (5 bases). V shed 6 bases and J shed 0 bases, with 15 bases lying between them. Germline V gene lookup returns CDR1 LNHDA and CDR2 SQIVND (reference sequence). This CDR3 is built from 16 residues. The CDR3 coding sequence is TGTGCCAGTAGAAGAGGGGAGGTCCACTCTGGAAACACCATATATTTT. It is translated as CASRRGEVHSGNTIYF.

The CDR3 coding sequence is TGCGCCAGCAGCCATTCTGAGAACACCGGGGAGCTGTTTTTT. Its translation: CASSHSENTGELFF. The chain carries TRBV4-3 and TRBJ2-2, with D hard to call. The CDR3 contains 14 residues. V was cut by 3 bases and J by 1 base, with 6 bases left in between. The germline V gene encodes CDR1 LGHNA and CDR2 YSLEER.

J is TRBJ1-5 and V is TRBV28, with D possibly TRBD1 on 5 matching bases. Germline loops: CDR1 MDHEN, CDR2 SYDVKM. V lost 5 bases to trimming and J lost 7 bases, with 6 bases between them. CDR3 length: 11 residues. CDR3 sequence: CASSQGQPQHF. The CDR3 DNA sequence: TGTGCCAGCAGTCAGGGACAGCCCCAGCATTTT.

The V gene is TRBV5-1, the J gene TRBJ1-4; D may be TRBD1 (6 bases). V was cut by 4 bases and J by 3 bases, with 16 bases left in between. The germline CDR1 and CDR2 sequences are SGHRS and YFSETQ. The CDR3 has 16 amino acids. The CDR3 sequence: CASSTPTGLANEKLFF. In DNA form, the CDR3 reads TGCGCCAGCAGCACGCCGACAGGTCTCGCTAATGAAAAACTGTTTTTT.

There are a few counts of this clone. J is TRBJ2-7 and V is TRBV7-9, with 11 positions matching TRBD1. The length of the CDR3 is 15 residues. J gave up 3 bases and V 5 bases, and 6 bases lay outside the gene matches. CDR1 is SEHNR and CDR2 is FQNEAQ in the germline V gene (reference sequence). CDR3: CASSSRTGGVYEQYF. The CDR3, as DNA: TGTGCCAGCAGCAGCAGGACAGGGGGCGTCTACGAGCAGTACTTC.